A selection of T cell receptor beta chains follows, all from one sample in a study of T cell repertoires in cytomegalovirus infection. These receptors' targets are unknown. TCRdb used MiXCR to reprocess the reads, holding one entry per CDR3 protein. In the table there are approximately 910,000 distinct CDR3 sequences, around 32% of which are singletons. Sample: cultured CD8+ T cells from PBMCs, taken from culture after CMV antigen stimulation. The receptors originated from a human donor in good health (CMV status not recorded). Some clones in this sample may be carry-over from other donors' samples. Both conserved end residues are part of each CDR3. D genes are given only for firm matches. Where a row states a size, it is once, few, many or the class of an expanded clone; other rows omit it.

J	size	V	D	CDR3	DNA
TRBJ2-7	.	TRBV12-3/TRBV12-4	.	CASQESSNEQYF	TGTGCCAGTCAGGAGAGCTCCAACGAGCAGTACTTC
TRBJ1-3	few	TRBV7-9	.	CASSLDPEDTIYF	TGTGCCAGCAGCTTAGACCCAGAGGACACCATATATTTT
TRBJ2-1	many	TRBV7-2	.	CASSLVRNSPNEQFF	TGTGCCAGCAGCTTAGTGAGAAATTCCCCCAATGAGCAGTTCTTC
TRBJ2-3	.	TRBV2	TRBD2	CARGELAGEGDTQYF	TGTGCCAGGGGAGAACTAGCGGGGGAGGGAGATACGCAGTATTTT
TRBJ2-1	.	TRBV2	TRBD2	CAREKGTSGGAKFF	TGTGCCAGAGAAAAAGGGACTAGCGGGGGGGCCAAGTTCTTC
TRBJ2-1	many	TRBV11-3	TRBD2	CASSLGGSGGDEQFF	TGTGCCAGCAGCTTAGGGGGAAGCGGGGGGGATGAGCAGTTCTTC
TRBJ2-5	.	TRBV6-5	TRBD2	CASKGLAGQETQYF	TGTGCCAGCAAAGGACTAGCGGGGCAAGAGACCCAGTACTTC
TRBJ2-1	many	TRBV7-8	.	CASSLGLIFNEQFF	TGTGCCAGCAGCTTAGGGTTGATTTTCAATGAGCAGTTCTTC
TRBJ2-1	many	TRBV7-6	.	CASSVTREQFF	TGTGCCAGCAGCGTCACTAGGGAGCAGTTCTTC
TRBJ2-2	.	TRBV9	.	CASSTPAGQNTGELFF	TGTGCCAGCAGCACCCCGGCGGGACAAAACACCGGGGAGCTGTTTTTT
TRBJ1-1	.	TRBV19	.	CASSMRGDGNTEAFF	TGTGCCAGTAGTATGAGGGGAGACGGGAACACTGAAGCTTTCTTT
TRBJ2-1	.	TRBV5-5	.	CASSLYGGEQFF	TGTGCCAGCAGCTTGTACGGTGGCGAGCAGTTCTTC